This T cell receptor beta chain was obtained from a study of beta chain features in type 1 diabetes. Study background: All samples together contributed about 100,000,000 sorted cells for examination. Study results and caveats: When Type 1 diabetes patients were examined, their TCRB CDR3s proved moderately but significantly shorter in all four CD4+ subsets. A greater similarity of naive, central memory and Treg TCRB repertoires was seen among patients than among healthy donors.

Trimming left V 3 bases short and J 8 bases short, with 14 bases between. The CDR3 length is 14 residues. Looked up from germline, CDR1 is SGHAT and CDR2 is FQNNGV. Reverse transcription of all isolated RNA meant that expressed TCRB transcripts were sequenced. Naive, central memory and regulatory T cell samples averaged roughly 3.5 million reads. The protocol was immunoSEQ multiplex PCR, while the TCRdb copy is restricted to in-frame clones and leaves out a portion. The data show nearly 700,000 clones, over 10% seen once. About this clone itself: Its antigen is not known.

The rearrangement uses TRBV11-2 and TRBJ2-1, with D possibly called TRBD1 or TRBD2 (6 bases each). The source of this sequence is a young man with type 1 diabetes. Sample: naive CD4+ T cells from blood. The CDR3 region has the DNA TGTGCCAGCAGCTTCCCCGGGGGCGCAGATGAGCAGTTCTTC. Translation gives CASSFPGGADEQFF.